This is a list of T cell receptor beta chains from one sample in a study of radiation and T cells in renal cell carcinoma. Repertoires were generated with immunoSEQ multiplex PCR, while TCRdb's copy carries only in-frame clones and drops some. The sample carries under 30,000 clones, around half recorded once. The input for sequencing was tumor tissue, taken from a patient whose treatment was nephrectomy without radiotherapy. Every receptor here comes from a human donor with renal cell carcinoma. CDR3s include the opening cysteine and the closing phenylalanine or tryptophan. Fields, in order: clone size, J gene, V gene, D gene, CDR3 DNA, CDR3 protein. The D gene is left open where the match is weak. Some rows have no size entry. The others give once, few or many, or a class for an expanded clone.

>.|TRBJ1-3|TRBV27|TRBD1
TGTGCCAGCAGTTTAAACTGGGACAGAGGAAACACCATATATTTT
CASSLNWDRGNTIYF
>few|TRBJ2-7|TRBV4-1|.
TGCGCCAGCAGCCAAGACCATCAGGTCCCTTCCTACGAGCAGTACTTC
CASSQDHQVPSYEQYF
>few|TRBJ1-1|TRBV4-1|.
TGCGCCAGCAGCTATAACCAACGAGGATTGAACACTGAAGCTTTCTTT
CASSYNQRGLNTEAFF
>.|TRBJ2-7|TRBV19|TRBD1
TGTGCCAGTAGTATTGGGACAGGGGCGAGTGAGCAGTACTTC
CASSIGTGASEQYF
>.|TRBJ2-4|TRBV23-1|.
TGCGCCAGCAGTCCCCGAGGGGGGCGGGTCAAAAACATTCAGTACTTC
CASSPRGGRVKNIQYF
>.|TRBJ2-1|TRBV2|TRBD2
TGTGCCAGCCGGCGGGGGGATGGGAATGAGCAGTTCTTC
CASRRGDGNEQFF
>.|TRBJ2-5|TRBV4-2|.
TGTGCCAGCAGCCAAGATTTGGGAGGCTTACAAGAGACCCAGTACTTC
CASSQDLGGLQETQYF
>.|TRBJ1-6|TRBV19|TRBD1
TGTGCCAGTAGTTCGGGGACAGGAATTAATTCACCCCTCCACTTT
CASSSGTGINSPLHF
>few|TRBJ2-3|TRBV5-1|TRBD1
TGCGCCAGCAGCGGGGACAGGGGGCATACGCAGTATTTT
CASSGDRGHTQYF
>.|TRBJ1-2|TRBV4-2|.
TGTGCCAGCAGGCGAGGAGAGACGGCGAACTATGGCTACACCTTC
CASRRGETANYGYTF
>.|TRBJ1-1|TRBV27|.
TGTGCCACTTCTTCTCGAGGGGGCACTGAAGCTTTCTTT
CATSSRGGTEAFF
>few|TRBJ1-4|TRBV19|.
TGTGCCAGTAGTATCACAACAGGGTTTGGCGAAAAACTGTTTTTT
CASSITTGFGEKLFF
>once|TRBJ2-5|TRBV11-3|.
TGTGCCAGCAGCTTAGGGGTTCTCCCCCGCGAGACCCAGTACTTC
CASSLGVLPRETQYF
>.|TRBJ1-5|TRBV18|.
TGTGCCAGCTCACCACTTCCTCCGACAGAGAGCAATCAGCCCCAGCATTTT
CASSPLPPTESNQPQHF
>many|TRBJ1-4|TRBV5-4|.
TGTGCCAGCAGCACCCGGAGAGGGAGTTTTCAAACTAATGAAAAACTGTTTTTT
CASSTRRGSFQTNEKLFF
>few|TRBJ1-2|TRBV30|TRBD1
TGTGCCTGGAACCCGACAGGGAGGGGTGGCTACACCTTC
CAWNPTGRGGYTF
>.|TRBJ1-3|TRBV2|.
TGTGCATCAGCGCGGTCCAGGGTCTCTGGAAACACCATATATTTT
CASARSRVSGNTIYF
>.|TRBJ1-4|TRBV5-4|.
TGTGCCAGCAGCTTGGGGGGATTTGGCCAAAATGAAAAACTGTTTTTT
CASSLGGFGQNEKLFF
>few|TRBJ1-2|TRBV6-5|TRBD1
TGTGCCAGCAGGACAGGGGGCGCGAAGTTTGGCTACACCTTC
CASRTGGAKFGYTF
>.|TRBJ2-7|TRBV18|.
TGTGCCAGCTCAACCCTCAAGTGGACTACCGAGCAGTACTTC
CASSTLKWTTEQYF
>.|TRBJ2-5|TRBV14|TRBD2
TGTGCCAGCAGCCAGCGCCTAGCCAGCGGGGGAAGGCAAGAGACCCAGTACTTC
CASSQRLASGGRQETQYF
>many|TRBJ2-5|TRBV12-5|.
TGTGCTAGTGGTTTGGTCTGGGACTTACAAGAGACCCAGTACTTC
CASGLVWDLQETQYF
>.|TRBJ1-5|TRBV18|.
TGTGCCAGCTCATCCTCCGGGGGTGACTATCAGCCCCAGCATTTT
CASSSSGGDYQPQHF
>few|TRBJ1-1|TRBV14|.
TGTGCCAGCAGCCAAGTAAGGTTATCTCTGAACACTGAAGCTTTCTTT
CASSQVRLSLNTEAFF
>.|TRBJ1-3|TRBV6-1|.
TGTGCCAGCAGTGAAGACCCCGGTAGCGGGGCTGGAAACACCATATATTTT
CASSEDPGSGAGNTIYF
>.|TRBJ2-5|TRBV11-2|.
TGTGCCAGCAGCTCCTTTGGCATCCAAGAGACCCAGTACTTC
CASSSFGIQETQYF
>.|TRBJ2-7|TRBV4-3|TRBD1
TGCGCCAGCAGCCAATGGGCAGGGGGCGGGTACGAGCAGTACTTC
CASSQWAGGGYEQYF
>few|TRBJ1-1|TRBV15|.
TGTGCCACCGCCTTTTGGAACACTGAAGCTTTCTTT
CATAFWNTEAFF
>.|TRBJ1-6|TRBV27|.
TGTGCCAGCGCTCCGGGACACCCGAGCTCCTATAATTCACCCCTCCACTTT
CASAPGHPSSYNSPLHF
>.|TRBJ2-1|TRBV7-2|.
TGTGCCAGCAGCTTAGCGGGGGGGCCGAATGAGCAGTTCTTC
CASSLAGGPNEQFF
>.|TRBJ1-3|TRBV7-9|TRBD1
TGTGCCAGCAGCCCCGGGACAGGGGGAATTAGGTCTGGAAACACCATATATTTT
CASSPGTGGIRSGNTIYF
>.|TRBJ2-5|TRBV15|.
TGTGCCACCAGCAGAGGGGGGAGAGAGACCCAGTACTTC
CATSRGGRETQYF